The 9 T cell receptor beta chains reported below all come from one sample, sequenced in a study of T cells in women clearing cervical HPV infection. Clones were read by immunoSEQ multiplex PCR, and TCRdb kept only the in-frame ones, dropping some. The table lists 30,000 to 45,000 clones. The sample consisted of blood buffy coat. These receptors all stem from a woman between 18 and 70 years old with a cervical HPV16 infection that either progressed to CIN3+ or cleared (not recorded which).

On this clone: The read terminates 3 residues ahead of where the CDR3 ends, so the germline J gene completes it. This chain uses TRBV25-1 with TRBJ2-7; a weak D match, TRBD1 (6 bases). V lost 6 bases and J 5 bases, leaving 14 bases between the germline ends. The CDR3 extends over 13 amino acids. Germline CDR1 is MGHDK and CDR2 is SYGVNS. The CDR3 is CASRPDQGHEQYF. The CDR3 bases that were read are TGTGCCAGCAGACCGGATCAGGGGCACGAG.

About this clone itself: The read ends 3 residues shy of where the CDR3 ends; the end is completed using the germline J gene. The chain is built from TRBV7-9 and TRBJ2-7, with TRBD1 matching 7 bases. In germline, CDR1 is SEHNR, CDR2 FQNEAQ (reference sequence). J gave up 2 bases and V 5 bases, and 6 bases lay outside the gene matches. The CDR3 contains 14 residues. CDR3 amino acids: CASSPGTVAYEQYF. Partial CDR3 DNA: TGTGCCAGCAGCCCCGGGACAGTAGCCTACGAG.

In terms of frequency, this clone is medium-sized (0.01 to 0.1%). CDR3: CASSPAGTGPLVGSYNEQFF. The DNA read from the CDR3 is TGTGCCAGCAGCCCCGCCGGGACAGGGCCCCTGGTGGGCTCCTACAATGAG. V gene TRBV4-2 combines with J gene TRBJ2-1, with 9 bases aligning to TRBD1. Coverage ceases 3 residues before the CDR3 finishes, and the germline J gene fills in the end. The junction had 16 bases not matched to a gene; V was cut back by 4 bases and J by 0 bases. The germline V gene encodes CDR1 LGHNA and CDR2 YNFKEQ. The CDR3 length is 20 residues.

On this clone: The CDR3 extends 3 residues past the end of the read, so its final part is completed from the germline J gene. J is TRBJ2-2 and V is TRBV5-6; TRBD1 matches at 8 bases. Germline V gives CDR1 SGHDT, CDR2 YYEEEE. The CDR3 extends over 15 amino acids. The DNA read from the CDR3 is TGTGCCAGCAGCCCGCTCGGGACAGGTGGTGAAAAG. It codes for CASSPLGTGGEK. From start to end, the CDR3 is CASSPLGTGGEKLFF.

Comments on this clone: The CDR3 end is not reached by the read, which stops 3 residues before it; the germline J gene fills it in. The rearrangement uses TRBV18 and TRBJ2-2; D gene unclear. CDR1 is KGHSH, CDR2 LQKENI, per germline. This CDR3 has 15 amino acids. The CDR3 loop reads CASSLQIELNEKLFF. Incomplete CDR3 DNA: TGTGCCAGCTCACTACAGATCGAGCTTAATGAAAAG.

On this clone itself: The CDR3 extends 3 residues past the end of the read, so its final part is completed from the germline J gene. The chain combines TRBV30 with TRBJ2-2, with 8 bases identical to TRBD1. There are 16 residues in the CDR3. Germline CDR1 GTSNPN, CDR2 SVGIG (reference sequence). CDR3 DNA, as far as it was read: TGTGCCTGGAGCGCTCACAACAGGGGGTATAATTCACCG. Translating it yields CAWSAHNRGYNSP. The whole CDR3 protein reads CAWSAHNRGYNSPLFF.

Details on this clone: The read halts 3 residues ahead of the CDR3 end, with the missing end drawn from the germline J gene. The J gene is TRBJ1-2, the V gene TRBV18; no definite D call. The CDR3 runs to 11 residues. Germline V lookup: CDR1 KGHSH, CDR2 LQKENI. Partial CDR3 DNA: TGTGCCAGCTCACCAGACTACGAC. Translated: CASSPDYD. The CDR3, in full, reads CASSPDYDYTF.

Concerning this clone itself: The read halts 3 residues ahead of the CDR3 end, with the missing end drawn from the germline J gene. The J gene is TRBJ2-1, the V gene TRBV7-3; perhaps TRBD1 as D (5 bases). CDR1 and CDR2 (germline): SGHTA, FQGTGA. With 5 bases removed from V and 1 base from J, the gap between germline ends came to 15 bases. The CDR3 loop spans 16 amino acids. The CDR3 region is CASSPIWGASYNEQFF. Partial CDR3 DNA: TGTGCCAGCAGCCCCATTTGGGGCGCATCCTACAATGAG.

In the case of this clone: The CDR3 end falls 3 residues outside the read, so it is completed with the germline J gene. The chain links TRBV7-6 to TRBJ2-5; maybe TRBD1 (7 bases). Germline V gene lookup returns CDR1 SGHVS and CDR2 FNYEAQ. V was trimmed by 5 bases and J by 1 base, leaving 17 bases between them. The CDR3 length is 16 residues. The DNA read from the CDR3 is TGTGCCAGCAGCGCGGGGATCGCAGGGGGCCAAGAGACC. It translates to CASSAGIAGGQET. The CDR3, in full, reads CASSAGIAGGQETQYF.